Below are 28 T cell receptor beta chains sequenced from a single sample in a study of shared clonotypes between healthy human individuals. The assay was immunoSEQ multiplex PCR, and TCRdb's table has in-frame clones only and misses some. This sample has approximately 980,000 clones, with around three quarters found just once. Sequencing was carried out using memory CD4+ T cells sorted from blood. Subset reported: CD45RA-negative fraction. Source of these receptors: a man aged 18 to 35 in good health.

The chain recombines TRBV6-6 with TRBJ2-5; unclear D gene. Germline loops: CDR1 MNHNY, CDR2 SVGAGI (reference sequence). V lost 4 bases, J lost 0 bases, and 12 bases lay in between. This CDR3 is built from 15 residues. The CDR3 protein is CASSSALGYQETQYF. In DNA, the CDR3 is TGTGCCAGCAGTTCGGCTTTGGGGTACCAAGAGACCCAGTACTTC.

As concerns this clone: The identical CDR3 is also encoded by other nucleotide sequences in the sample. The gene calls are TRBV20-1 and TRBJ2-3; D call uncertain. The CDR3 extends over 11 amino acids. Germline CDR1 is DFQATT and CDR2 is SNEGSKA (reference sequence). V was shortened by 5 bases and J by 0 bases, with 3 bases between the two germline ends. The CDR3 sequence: CSAPSTDTQYF. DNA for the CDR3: TGCAGTGCTCCTAGCACAGATACGCAGTATTTT.

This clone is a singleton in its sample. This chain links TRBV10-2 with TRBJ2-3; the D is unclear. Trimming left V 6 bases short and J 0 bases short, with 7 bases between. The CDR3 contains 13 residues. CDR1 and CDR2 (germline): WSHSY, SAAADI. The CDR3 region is CASRDESTDTQYF. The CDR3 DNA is TGCGCCAGCAGGGACGAAAGCACAGATACGCAGTATTTT.

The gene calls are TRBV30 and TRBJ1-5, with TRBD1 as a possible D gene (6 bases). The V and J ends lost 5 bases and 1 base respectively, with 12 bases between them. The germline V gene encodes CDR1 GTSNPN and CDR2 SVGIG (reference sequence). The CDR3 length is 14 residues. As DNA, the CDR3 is TGTGCCTGGGGACAGCAATCAAGCAATCAGCCCCAGCATTTT. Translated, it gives CAWGQQSSNQPQHF.

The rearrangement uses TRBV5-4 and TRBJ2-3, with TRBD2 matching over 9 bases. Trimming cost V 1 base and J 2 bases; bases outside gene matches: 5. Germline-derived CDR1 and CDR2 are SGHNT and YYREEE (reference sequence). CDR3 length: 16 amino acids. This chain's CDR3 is CASSLKRGVDTDTQYF. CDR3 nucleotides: TGTGCCAGCAGCTTGAAGCGGGGGGTCGACACAGATACGCAGTATTTT.

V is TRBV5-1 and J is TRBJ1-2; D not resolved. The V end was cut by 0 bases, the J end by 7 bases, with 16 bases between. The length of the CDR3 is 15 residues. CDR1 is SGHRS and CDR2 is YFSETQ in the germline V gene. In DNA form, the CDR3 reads TGCGCCAGCAGCTTGGGCTGGTCCAGTGAGAGTGGCTACACCTTC. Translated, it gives CASSLGWSSESGYTF. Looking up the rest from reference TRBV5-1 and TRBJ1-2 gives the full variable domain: KAGVTQTPRYLIKTRGQQVTLSCSPISGHRSVSWYQQTPGQGLQFLFEYFSETQRNKGNFPGRFSGRQFSNSRSEMNVSTLELGDSALYLCASSLGWSSESGYTFGSGTRLTVV.

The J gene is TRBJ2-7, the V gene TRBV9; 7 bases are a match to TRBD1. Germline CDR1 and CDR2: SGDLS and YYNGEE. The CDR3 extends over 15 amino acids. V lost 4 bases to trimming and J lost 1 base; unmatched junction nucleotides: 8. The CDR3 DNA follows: TGTGCCAGCAGCTTCCGACAGGGTCCTTCCTACGAGCAGTACTTC. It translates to CASSFRQGPSYEQYF.

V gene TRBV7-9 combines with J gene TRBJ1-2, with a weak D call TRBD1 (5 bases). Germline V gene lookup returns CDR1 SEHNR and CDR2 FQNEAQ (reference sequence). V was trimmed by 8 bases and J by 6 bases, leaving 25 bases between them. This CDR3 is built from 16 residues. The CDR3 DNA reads TGTGCCAGCTGCCTCTTGGGGGGTGATAGATTGGATGGCTACACCTTC. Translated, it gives CASCLLGGDRLDGYTF. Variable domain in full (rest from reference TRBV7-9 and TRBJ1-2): DTGVSQNPRHKITKRGQNVTFRCDPISEHNRLYWYRQTLGQGPEFLTYFQNEAQLEKSRLLSDRFSAERPKGSFSTLEIQRTEQGDSAMYLCASCLLGGDRLDGYTFGSGTRLTVV.

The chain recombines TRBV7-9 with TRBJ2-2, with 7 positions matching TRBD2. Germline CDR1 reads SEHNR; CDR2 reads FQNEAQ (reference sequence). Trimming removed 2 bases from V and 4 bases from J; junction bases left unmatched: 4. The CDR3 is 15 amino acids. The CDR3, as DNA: TGTGCCAGCAGCTTACGACTAGCAATCACCGGGGAGCTGTTTTTT. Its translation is CASSLRLAITGELFF. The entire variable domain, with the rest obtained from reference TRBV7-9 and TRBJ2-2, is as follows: DTGVSQNPRHKITKRGQNVTFRCDPISEHNRLYWYRQTLGQGPEFLTYFQNEAQLEKSRLLSDRFSAERPKGSFSTLEIQRTEQGDSAMYLCASSLRLAITGELFFGEGSRLTVL.

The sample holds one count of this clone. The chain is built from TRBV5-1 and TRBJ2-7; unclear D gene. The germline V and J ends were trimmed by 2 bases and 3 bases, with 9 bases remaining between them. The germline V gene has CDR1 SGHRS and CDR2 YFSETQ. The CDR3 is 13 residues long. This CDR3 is CASSLGQRYEQYF. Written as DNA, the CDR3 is TGCGCCAGCAGCTTAGGTCAACGCTACGAGCAGTACTTC.

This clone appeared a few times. The CDR3 protein is CASSQGQATYEQYF. In DNA form, the CDR3 reads TGTGCCAGCAGCCAAGGACAGGCTACCTACGAGCAGTACTTC. The chain recombines TRBV7-8 with TRBJ2-7; TRBD1 agrees at 7 bases. The length of the CDR3 is 14 residues. Germline assignment: CDR1 SGHVS and CDR2 FQNEAQ. The J segment lost 2 bases and the V segment lost 5 bases, leaving 6 bases of the junction unmatched.

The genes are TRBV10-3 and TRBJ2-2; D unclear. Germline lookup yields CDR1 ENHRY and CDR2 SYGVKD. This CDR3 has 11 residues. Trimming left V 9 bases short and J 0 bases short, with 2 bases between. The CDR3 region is CAMANTGELFF. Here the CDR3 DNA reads TGTGCCATGGCGAACACCGGGGAGCTGTTTTTT.

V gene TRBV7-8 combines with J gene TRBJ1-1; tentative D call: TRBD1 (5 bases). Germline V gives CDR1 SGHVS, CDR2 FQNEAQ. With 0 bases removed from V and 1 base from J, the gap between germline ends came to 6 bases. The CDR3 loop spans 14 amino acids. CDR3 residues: CASSLARENTEAFF. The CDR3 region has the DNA TGTGCCAGCAGCTTAGCCAGGGAGAACACTGAAGCTTTCTTT.

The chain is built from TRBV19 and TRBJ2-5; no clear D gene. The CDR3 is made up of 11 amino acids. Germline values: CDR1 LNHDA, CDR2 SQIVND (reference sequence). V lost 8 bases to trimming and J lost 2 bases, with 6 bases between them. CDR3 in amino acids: CASAEQETQYF. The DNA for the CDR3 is TGTGCCAGTGCTGAGCAAGAGACCCAGTACTTC.

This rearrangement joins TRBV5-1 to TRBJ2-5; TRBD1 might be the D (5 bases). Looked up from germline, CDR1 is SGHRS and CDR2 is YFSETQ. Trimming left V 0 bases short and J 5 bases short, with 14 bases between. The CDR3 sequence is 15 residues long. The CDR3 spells CASSLVQGGMETQYF. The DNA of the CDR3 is TGCGCCAGCAGCTTGGTGCAGGGTGGTATGGAGACCCAGTACTTC.

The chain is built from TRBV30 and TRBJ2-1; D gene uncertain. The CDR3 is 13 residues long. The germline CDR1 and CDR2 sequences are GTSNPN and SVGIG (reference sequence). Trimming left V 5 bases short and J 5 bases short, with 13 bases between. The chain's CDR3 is CAWAAAVHNEQFF. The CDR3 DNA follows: TGTGCCTGGGCCGCGGCTGTCCACAATGAGCAGTTCTTC.

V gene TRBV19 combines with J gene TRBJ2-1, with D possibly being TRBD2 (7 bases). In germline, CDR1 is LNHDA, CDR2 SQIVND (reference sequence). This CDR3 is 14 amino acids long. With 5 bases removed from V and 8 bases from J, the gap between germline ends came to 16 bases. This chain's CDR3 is CASSWRGGPDEQFF. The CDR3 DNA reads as TGTGCCAGTAGTTGGAGGGGGGGCCCTGATGAGCAGTTCTTC.

The CDR3 coding sequence is TGTGCCAGCAGTTCTGGACAGGGCCTCAATCAGCCCCAGCATTTT. As protein: CASSSGQGLNQPQHF. The chain combines TRBV28 with TRBJ1-5; 8 bases align to TRBD1. V was pared by 4 bases and J by 3 bases, with 5 bases of the junction left unmatched. Germline CDR1 is MDHEN and CDR2 is SYDVKM. This CDR3 has 15 amino acids.

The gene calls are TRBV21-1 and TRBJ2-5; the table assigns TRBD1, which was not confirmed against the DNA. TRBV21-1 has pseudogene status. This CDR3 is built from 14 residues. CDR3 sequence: CASSNRPGPETQYF. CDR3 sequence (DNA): TGTGCCAGCAGCAACCGACCAGGGCCCGAGACCCAGTACTTC.

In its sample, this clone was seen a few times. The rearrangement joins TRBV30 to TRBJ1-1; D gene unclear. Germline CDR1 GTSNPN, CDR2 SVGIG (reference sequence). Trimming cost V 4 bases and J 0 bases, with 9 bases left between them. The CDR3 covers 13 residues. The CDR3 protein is CAWKRNMNTEAFF. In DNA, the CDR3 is TGTGCCTGGAAAAGGAACATGAACACTGAAGCTTTCTTT.

As DNA, the CDR3 is TGCGCCAGCAGCTCGGGGACAGGGCAAAATTCACCCCTCCACTTT. Translated, it gives CASSSGTGQNSPLHF. The chain joins TRBV5-1 to TRBJ1-6; 9 bases match TRBD1. This CDR3 has 15 residues. V shed 3 bases, J shed 7 bases, and the junction held 5 bases outside the gene matches. Germline V gene data show CDR1 as SGHRS and CDR2 as YFSETQ.

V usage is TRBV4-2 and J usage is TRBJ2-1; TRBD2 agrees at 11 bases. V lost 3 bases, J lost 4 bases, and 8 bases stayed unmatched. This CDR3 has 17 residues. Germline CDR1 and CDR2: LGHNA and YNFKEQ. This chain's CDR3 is CASSQEEGLAAYNEQFF. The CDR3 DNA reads TGTGCCAGCAGCCAGGAAGAGGGACTAGCGGCATACAATGAGCAGTTCTTC.

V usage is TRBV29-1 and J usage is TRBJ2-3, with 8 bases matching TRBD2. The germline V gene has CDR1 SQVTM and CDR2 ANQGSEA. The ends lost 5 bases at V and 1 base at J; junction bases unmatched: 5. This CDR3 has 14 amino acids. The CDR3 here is CSVLRGAGTDTQYF. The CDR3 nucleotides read TGCAGCGTTTTGCGGGGGGCGGGCACAGATACGCAGTATTTT.

The CDR3 DNA reads TGTGCCAGCAGACCAGGGTTGGGCTCCTACAATGAGCAGTTCTTC. Encoded protein: CASRPGLGSYNEQFF. V gene TRBV28 combines with J gene TRBJ2-1; maybe TRBD1 (5 bases). Germline V gene data show CDR1 as MDHEN and CDR2 as SYDVKM. The V end lost 6 bases, the J end lost 0 bases, and 12 bases lay between the germline ends. The CDR3 has 15 amino acids. Looking up the rest from reference TRBV28 and TRBJ2-1 gives the full variable domain: DVKVTQSSRYLVKRTGEKVFLECVQDMDHENMFWYRQDPGLGLRLIYFSYDVKMKEKGDIPEGYSVSREKKERFSLILESASTNQTSMYLCASRPGLGSYNEQFFGPGTRLTVL.

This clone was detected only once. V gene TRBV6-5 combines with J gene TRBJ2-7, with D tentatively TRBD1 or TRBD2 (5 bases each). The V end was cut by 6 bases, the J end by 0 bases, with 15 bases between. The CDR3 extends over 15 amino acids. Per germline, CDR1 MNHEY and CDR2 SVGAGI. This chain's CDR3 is CASSRGAVSSYEQYF. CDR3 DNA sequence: TGTGCCAGCAGCCGAGGGGCAGTCAGCTCCTACGAGCAGTACTTC.

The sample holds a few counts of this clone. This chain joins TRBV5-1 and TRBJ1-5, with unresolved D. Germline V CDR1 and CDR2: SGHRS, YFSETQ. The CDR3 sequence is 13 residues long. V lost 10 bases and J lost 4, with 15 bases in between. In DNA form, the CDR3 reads TGCGCCGGGTCCGCACAGAGAAATCAGCCCCAGCATTTT. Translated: CAGSAQRNQPQHF. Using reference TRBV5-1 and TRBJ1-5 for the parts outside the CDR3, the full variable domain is KAGVTQTPRYLIKTRGQQVTLSCSPISGHRSVSWYQQTPGQGLQFLFEYFSETQRNKGNFPGRFSGRQFSNSRSEMNVSTLELGDSALYLCAGSAQRNQPQHFGDGTRLSIL.

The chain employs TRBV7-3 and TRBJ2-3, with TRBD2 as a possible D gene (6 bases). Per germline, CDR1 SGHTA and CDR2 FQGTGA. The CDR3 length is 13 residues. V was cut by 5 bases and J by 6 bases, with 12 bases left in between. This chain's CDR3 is CASSPPGEDTQYF. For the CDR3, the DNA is TGTGCCAGCAGCCCCCCGGGGGAGGATACGCAGTATTTT.

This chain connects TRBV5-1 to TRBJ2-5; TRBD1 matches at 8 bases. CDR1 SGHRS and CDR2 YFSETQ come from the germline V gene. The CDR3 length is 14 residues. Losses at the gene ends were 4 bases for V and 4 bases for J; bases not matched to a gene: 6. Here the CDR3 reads CASSTGQGTETQYF. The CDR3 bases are TGCGCCAGCAGCACCGGACAGGGTACAGAGACCCAGTACTTC.